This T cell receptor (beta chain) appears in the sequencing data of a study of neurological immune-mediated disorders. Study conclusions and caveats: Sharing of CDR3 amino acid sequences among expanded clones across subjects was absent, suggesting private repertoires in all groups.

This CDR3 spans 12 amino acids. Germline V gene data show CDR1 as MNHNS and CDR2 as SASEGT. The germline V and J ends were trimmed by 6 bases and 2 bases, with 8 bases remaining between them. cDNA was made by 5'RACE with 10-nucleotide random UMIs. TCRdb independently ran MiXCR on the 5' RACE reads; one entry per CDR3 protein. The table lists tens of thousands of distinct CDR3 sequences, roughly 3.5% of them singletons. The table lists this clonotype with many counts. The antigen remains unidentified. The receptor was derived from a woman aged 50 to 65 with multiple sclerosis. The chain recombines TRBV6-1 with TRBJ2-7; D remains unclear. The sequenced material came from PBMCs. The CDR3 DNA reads TGTGCCAGCAGCCTGCAAACCTACGAGCAGTACTTC. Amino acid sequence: CASSLQTYEQYF.